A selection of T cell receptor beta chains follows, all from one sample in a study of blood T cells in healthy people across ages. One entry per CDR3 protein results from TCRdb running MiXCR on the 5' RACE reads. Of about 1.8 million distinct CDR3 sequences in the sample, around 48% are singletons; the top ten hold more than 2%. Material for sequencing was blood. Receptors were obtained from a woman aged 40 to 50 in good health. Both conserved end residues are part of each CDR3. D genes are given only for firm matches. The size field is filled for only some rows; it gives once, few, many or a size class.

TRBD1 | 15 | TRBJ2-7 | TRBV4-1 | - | CASSQTDRGNYEQYF | TGCGCCAGCAGCCAAACGGACAGGGGGAACTACGAGCAGTACTTC
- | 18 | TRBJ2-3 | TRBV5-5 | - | CASSLALGGGGFTDTQYF | TGTGCCAGCAGCTTGGCGTTGGGGGGCGGAGGTTTCACAGATACGCAGTATTTT
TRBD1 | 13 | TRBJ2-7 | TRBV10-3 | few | CAISRDRVYEQYF | TGTGCCATCAGTCGGGACAGGGTCTACGAGCAGTACTTC
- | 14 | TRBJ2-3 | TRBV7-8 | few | CASSSPGLTDTQYF | TGTGCCAGCAGCTCTCCGGGCCTCACAGATACGCAGTATTTT
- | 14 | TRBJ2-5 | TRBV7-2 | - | CASSSPSFQETQYF | TGTGCCAGCAGCTCCCCTAGTTTCCAAGAGACCCAGTACTTC
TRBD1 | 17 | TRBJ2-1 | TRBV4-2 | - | CASSQEVETGAFNEQFF | TGTGCCAGCAGCCAAGAGGTCGAGACAGGGGCTTTCAATGAGCAGTTCTTC
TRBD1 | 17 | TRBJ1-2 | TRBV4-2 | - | CASSQEPKGGADYGYTF | TGTGCCAGCAGCCAAGAACCGAAAGGGGGCGCAGACTATGGCTACACCTTC
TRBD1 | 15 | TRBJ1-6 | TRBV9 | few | CASSVDARGTSPLHF | TGTGCCAGCAGCGTAGATGCCAGGGGGACCTCACCCCTCCACTTT
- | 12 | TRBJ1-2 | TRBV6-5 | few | CASSHENYGYTF | TGTGCCAGCAGTCACGAAAACTATGGCTACACCTTC
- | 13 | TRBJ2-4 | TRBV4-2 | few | CASSPAGAYIQYF | TGTGCCAGCAGCCCGGCTGGGGCCTACATTCAGTACTTC
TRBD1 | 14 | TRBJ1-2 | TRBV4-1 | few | CASSYPGQGFGYTF | TGCGCCAGCAGCTATCCGGGACAGGGGTTTGGCTACACCTTC
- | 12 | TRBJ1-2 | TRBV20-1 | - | CSARDGAGGYTF | TGCAGTGCTAGAGATGGGGCGGGTGGCTACACCTTC
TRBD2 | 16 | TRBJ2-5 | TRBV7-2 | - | CASSLGGGTSQETQYF | TGTGCCAGCAGCTTAGGCGGGGGAACCTCCCAAGAGACCCAGTACTTC
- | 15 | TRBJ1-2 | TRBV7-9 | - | CASSQSGVENYGYTF | TGTGCCAGCAGCCAATCGGGGGTGGAAAACTATGGCTACACCTTC
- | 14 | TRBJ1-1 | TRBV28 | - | CASSLEGMATEAFF | TGTGCCAGCAGTTTGGAGGGGATGGCCACTGAAGCTTTCTTT
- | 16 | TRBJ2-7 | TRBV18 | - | CASSPPGIRSYNEQYF | TGTGCCAGCTCACCACCGGGGATTCGCTCCTACAATGAGCAGTACTTC